The 15 T cell receptor beta chains reported below all come from one sample, sequenced in a study of blood T cell repertoires in COVID-19. Only in-frame clones appear in the TCRdb table, and some are missing; sequencing was by immunoSEQ multiplex PCR. The data contain roughly 200,000 clones, 70% to 90% of them singletons. The sample comprised PBMCs or T cells enriched from blood (not recorded which). Every receptor here comes from a woman in her 40s with acute COVID-19.

V is TRBV7-6 and J is TRBJ2-3; possible D gene TRBD1, 6 bases. Trimming pared 2 bases from V and 3 bases from J, leaving 9 bases between. CDR1 is SGHVS and CDR2 is FNYEAQ in the germline V gene. This CDR3 contains 14 residues. CDR3 in amino acids: CASSLQQGTDTQYF. CDR3 sequence (DNA): TGTGCCAGCAGCTTACAACAGGGAACAGATACGCAGTATTTT.

A few counts support this clone. CDR3 protein: CAWQGQPNTEAFF. CDR3 nucleotide sequence: TGTGCCTGGCAGGGACAGCCGAACACTGAAGCTTTCTTT. This chain links TRBV30 with TRBJ1-1, with 7 nucleotides matching TRBD1. Germline CDR1 is GTSNPN and CDR2 is SVGIG (reference sequence). Trimming took 5 bases from V and 1 from J; bases not matched to a gene: 4. This CDR3 is built from 13 residues.

The chain employs TRBV5-4 and TRBJ2-3; D is unclear. CDR3 length: 13 amino acids. Germline V gene data show CDR1 as SGHNT and CDR2 as YYREEE (reference sequence). V lost 2 bases and J lost 6, with 10 bases in between. The CDR3 nucleotides read TGTGCCAGCAGCTTCCCCGTAGAGGATACGCAGTATTTT. It specifies CASSFPVEDTQYF.

This clone has a single count. The J gene is TRBJ2-7, the V gene TRBV5-1; 9 nucleotides match TRBD1. Trimming removed 1 base from V and 6 bases from J; junction bases left unmatched: 8. CDR3 length: 15 residues. Germline values: CDR1 SGHRS, CDR2 YFSETQ. The DNA for the CDR3 is TGCGCCAGCAGCTTGAGCACAGGGGGCTTTGGCGAGCAGTACTTC. Amino acids: CASSLSTGGFGEQYF. The whole variable domain, filled in from reference TRBV5-1 and TRBJ2-7, reads KAGVTQTPRYLIKTRGQQVTLSCSPISGHRSVSWYQQTPGQGLQFLFEYFSETQRNKGNFPGRFSGRQFSNSRSEMNVSTLELGDSALYLCASSLSTGGFGEQYFGPGTRLTVT.

The CDR3 region has the DNA TGTGCCAGCAGCTTGGGCGGGACAGGGGTAAACGGCTACACCTTC. The encoded protein is CASSLGGTGVNGYTF. The genes are TRBV5-4 and TRBJ1-2; 10 bases align to TRBD1. Germline CDR1 and CDR2: SGHNT and YYREEE (reference sequence). This CDR3 has 15 residues. Trimming took 0 bases from V and 8 from J; bases not matched to a gene: 7.

The gene calls are TRBV19 and TRBJ2-2, with 7 nucleotides matching TRBD1. Germline lookup yields CDR1 LNHDA and CDR2 SQIVND (reference sequence). The CDR3 loop spans 16 amino acids. The ends lost 3 bases at V and 6 bases at J; junction bases unmatched: 10. This CDR3 reads CASSILDRVGPGELFF. The CDR3 region has the DNA TGTGCCAGTAGTATCTTAGACAGGGTGGGTCCCGGGGAGCTGTTTTTT.

This chain connects TRBV19 to TRBJ1-6; weak D call: TRBD1 (5 bases). This CDR3 has 13 amino acids. V lost 11 bases, J lost 0 bases, and 8 bases lay in between. CDR1 is LNHDA, CDR2 SQIVND, per germline (reference sequence). CDR3: CAAGISYNSPLHF. CDR3 DNA sequence: TGTGCCGCAGGGATCTCCTATAATTCACCCCTCCACTTT.

The chain employs TRBV19 and TRBJ1-1; D is unresolved. The germline V and J ends were trimmed by 6 bases and 1 base, with 9 bases remaining between them. This CDR3 is 13 amino acids long. Germline V CDR1 and CDR2: LNHDA, SQIVND (reference sequence). Here the CDR3 DNA reads TGTGCCAGTAGGGGAGAGGGGAACACTGAAGCTTTCTTT. Its translation is CASRGEGNTEAFF.

This clone was observed a single time. V is TRBV6-6 and J is TRBJ2-7, with D unresolved. Trimming left V 7 bases short and J 2 bases short, with 6 bases between. In germline, CDR1 is MNHNY, CDR2 SVGAGI (reference sequence). There are 11 residues in the CDR3. CDR3 sequence reads: CASKLTYEQYF. In nucleotides, the CDR3 is TGTGCCAGCAAGCTGACCTACGAGCAGTACTTC.

V is TRBV11-2 and J is TRBJ1-5; TRBD1 aligns across 7 bases. The junction had 7 bases not matched to a gene; V was cut back by 5 bases and J by 0 bases. Germline V lookup: CDR1 SGHAT, CDR2 FQNNGV. The CDR3 covers 16 residues. The CDR3 DNA reads TGTGCCAGCAGCCTAAGAGGGGACAGTAGCAATCAGCCCCAGCATTTT. Protein: CASSLRGDSSNQPQHF.

V and J are TRBV14 and TRBJ1-4, with D perhaps TRBD1 (6 bases). This CDR3 spans 13 amino acids. Looked up from germline, CDR1 is SGHDN and CDR2 is FVKESK. V shed 1 base and J shed 13 bases, with 13 bases lying between them. The CDR3 here is CASSQGQGLRLFF. For the CDR3, the DNA is TGTGCCAGCAGCCAAGGGCAGGGGCTACGACTGTTTTTT.

The V call is TRBV30, the J call TRBJ2-3; D is unresolved. Germline V gene sequence: CDR1 GTSNPN, CDR2 SVGIG (reference sequence). The CDR3 extends over 13 amino acids. Trimming stripped 0 bases from V and 0 bases from J, with 4 bases between. CDR3 coding DNA: TGTGCCTGGAGTGTCCGTAGCACAGATACGCAGTATTTT. Amino acid sequence: CAWSVRSTDTQYF.

This chain joins TRBV2 and TRBJ1-4, with D possibly being TRBD1 (5 bases). The length of the CDR3 is 16 residues. The germline CDR1 and CDR2 sequences are SNHLY and FYNNEI. V lost 4 bases and J 0 bases, leaving 12 bases between the germline ends. This CDR3 is CASSVTGESTNEKLFF. The CDR3 region has the DNA TGTGCCAGCAGTGTTACGGGGGAATCAACTAATGAAAAACTGTTTTTT. Full variable domain (remainder filled in from reference TRBV2 and TRBJ1-4): EPEVTQTPSHQVTQMGQEVILRCVPISNHLYFYWYRQILGQKVEFLVSFYNNEISEKSEIFDDQFSVERPDGSNFTLKIRSTKLEDSAMYFCASSVTGESTNEKLFFGSGTQLSVL.

The chain links TRBV2 to TRBJ2-1, with a weak D call TRBD1 (6 bases). Trimming cost V 6 bases and J 0 bases, with 15 bases left between them. The CDR3 runs 16 residues. Germline CDR1 reads SNHLY; CDR2 reads FYNNEI. The CDR3 bases are TGTGCCAGCAGGTATATCACAGGGCCCTCCTACAATGAGCAGTTCTTC. It specifies CASRYITGPSYNEQFF.

The chain has TRBV30 and TRBJ2-3; D gene ambiguous. The CDR3 totals 14 residues. In germline, CDR1 is GTSNPN, CDR2 SVGIG (reference sequence). The V end was cut by 1 base, the J end by 6 bases, with 14 bases between. The CDR3 here is CAWSGLVGHDTQYF. For the CDR3, the DNA is TGTGCCTGGAGTGGCCTGGTGGGCCACGATACGCAGTATTTT.